The 29 T cell receptor beta chains listed next were all sequenced from one sample in a study of T cell responses to AZD1222 COVID-19 vaccine. TCRdb's copy holds only in-frame clones and misses some; the assay was immunoSEQ multiplex PCR. The sample shows roughly 180,000 clones, 94% of them seen only once. Sequencing used peripheral blood, obtained 28 days after the second AZD1222 dose. All receptors derive from an adult who received the AZD1222 COVID-19 vaccine.

This chain uses TRBV27 with TRBJ2-1, with a weak D call TRBD2 (6 bases). Germline values: CDR1 MNHEY, CDR2 SMNVEV (reference sequence). V was clipped by 6 bases and J by 0 bases, with 12 bases between them. The CDR3 covers 15 residues. The CDR3 sequence is CASSPGLSSYNEQFF. The DNA of the CDR3 is TGTGCCAGCAGCCCGGGACTGAGCTCCTACAATGAGCAGTTCTTC.

V gene TRBV24-1 combines with J gene TRBJ2-7; D is possibly TRBD2 (5 bases). Per the germline V gene, CDR1 is KGHDR and CDR2 is SFDVKD. V was trimmed by 7 bases and J by 0 bases, leaving 9 bases between them. CDR3 length equals 13 residues. DNA of the CDR3: TGTGCCACCAGAGCGGCAAACTCCTACGAGCAGTACTTC. It codes for CATRAANSYEQYF.

The chain is built from TRBV19 and TRBJ1-1; D not certain. The germline gives CDR1 LNHDA, CDR2 SQIVND (reference sequence). The CDR3 has 13 amino acids. Between the trimmed V and J ends, which lost 6 bases and 3 bases, there was a span of 11 bases. CDR3 sequence: CASRYYPDTEAFF. CDR3 sequence (DNA): TGTGCCAGTAGGTACTATCCCGACACTGAAGCTTTCTTT.

The J gene is TRBJ1-2, the V gene TRBV6-5, with a weak D call TRBD1 (5 bases). Trimming took off 6 bases at V and 7 bases at J, with 15 bases between the two ends. The germline CDR1 and CDR2 sequences are MNHEY and SVGAGI. The CDR3 is 13 amino acids. The CDR3 region has the DNA TGTGCCAGCAGGGTGGGCAGGGCGGCTGGCTACACCTTC. Protein: CASRVGRAAGYTF.

This clone came up a few times. The CDR3 DNA reads as TGTGCCAGTAGTATAAGAGCGGGAGGGCTTTACGAGCAGTACTTC. It translates to CASSIRAGGLYEQYF. The chain uses TRBV19 and TRBJ2-7; 10 bases are shared with TRBD2. V was pared by 2 bases and J by 4 bases, with 5 bases of the junction left unmatched. The CDR3 runs to 15 residues. The germline V gene has CDR1 LNHDA and CDR2 SQIVND (reference sequence).

The CDR3 DNA reads TGTGCCAGCAGTTTACGAGCGGGGCCCTACAATGAGCAGTTCTTC. Protein product: CASSLRAGPYNEQFF. The J gene is TRBJ2-1, the V gene TRBV27; TRBD2 aligns across 7 bases. CDR1 MNHEY and CDR2 SMNVEV come from the germline V gene (reference sequence). CDR3 length: 15 amino acids. V lost 2 bases to trimming and J lost 2 bases; unmatched junction nucleotides: 3.

This rearrangement joins TRBV5-6 to TRBJ2-1; D ambiguous. V was trimmed by 2 bases and J by 7 bases, leaving 7 bases between them. The CDR3 contains 12 residues. CDR1 SGHDT and CDR2 YYEEEE come from the germline V gene. CDR3 amino acids: CASSLYRNEQFF. The CDR3 nucleotides read TGTGCCAGCAGCTTATATCGAAATGAGCAGTTCTTC. Supplemented by reference TRBV5-6 and TRBJ2-1, the full variable domain reads DAGVTQSPTHLIKTRGQQVTLRCSPKSGHDTVSWYQQALGQGPQFIFQYYEEEERQRGNFPDRFSGHQFPNYSSELNVNALLLGDSALYLCASSLYRNEQFFGPGTRLTVL.

This CDR3 reads CATEGTGNTEAFF. The CDR3 DNA reads TGTGCCACGGAGGGGACAGGGAATACTGAAGCTTTCTTT. The chain carries TRBV15 and TRBJ1-1, with 9 bases identical to TRBD1. Germline V lookup: CDR1 LNHNV, CDR2 YYDKDF (reference sequence). J was trimmed by 5 bases and V by 9 bases; bases with no gene match: 7. This CDR3 has 13 residues.

The table lists this clone with many counts. The chain has TRBV4-1 and TRBJ2-6; no firm D call. The CDR3 runs 16 residues. Germline CDR1 reads MGHRA; CDR2 reads YSYEKL. Trimming removed 9 bases from V and 0 bases from J, with 15 bases in between. DNA for the CDR3: TGCGCCAGTGGTTTGCCGCCGAGCTCTGGGGCCAACGTCCTGACTTTC. Its protein product is CASGLPPSSGANVLTF.

The V gene is TRBV7-3, the J gene TRBJ2-6; 9 bases fit TRBD2. Germline V gene data show CDR1 as SGHTA and CDR2 as FQGTGA. This CDR3 spans 17 amino acids. With V trimmed by 4 bases and J by 0 bases, 4 bases remained unmatched. The CDR3, as DNA: TGTGCCAGCAGCTGGCGGGGGGGCCACTCTGGGGCCAACGTCCTGACTTTC. Translated: CASSWRGGHSGANVLTF.

This clone was picked up one time. This sequence joins TRBV7-5 and TRBJ1-4; no DNA check was done on the table's D call, TRBD1. TRBV7-5 is classified as a pseudogene. The length of the CDR3 is 18 residues. The CDR3 DNA reads as TGTGCCAGAAGCCCGCGGACGAACAGGACAGGGGGAGGGGAAAAACTGTTTTTT. As protein: CARSPRTNRTGGGEKLFF.

The V call is TRBV19, the J call TRBJ2-4; 9 bases agree with TRBD1. The germline V gene encodes CDR1 LNHDA and CDR2 SQIVND (reference sequence). The CDR3 is 14 residues long. J was trimmed by 7 bases and V by 6 bases; bases with no gene match: 7. CDR3 nucleotides: TGTGCCAGTAGGGACACAGGGGGCGATAACATTCAGTACTTC. Its translation is CASRDTGGDNIQYF.

The V and J genes are TRBV7-2 and TRBJ1-2; tentative D call: TRBD1 (5 bases). V lost 5 bases, J lost 7 bases, and 11 bases lay in between. The V gene's germline CDR1 is SGHTA and CDR2 FQGNSA. This CDR3 is built from 12 residues. In DNA form, the CDR3 reads TGTGCCAGCAGCCTCCCGGGGCTTGGCTACACCTTC. This codes for CASSLPGLGYTF.

This rearrangement joins TRBV28 to TRBJ2-7; TRBD1 aligns across 9 bases. The ends lost 2 bases at V and 6 bases at J; junction bases unmatched: 11. This CDR3 has 16 residues. Germline V gene lookup returns CDR1 MDHEN and CDR2 SYDVKM. CDR3 amino acids: CASSLNPGTGNREQYF. In nucleotides, the CDR3 is TGTGCCAGCAGTTTAAACCCCGGGACAGGGAATCGCGAGCAGTACTTC.

In nucleotides, the CDR3 is TGTGCCACCAGAGCTTATGAGGCCCCAGGGGCCAACGTCCTGACTTTC. Its translation: CATRAYEAPGANVLTF. The chain recombines TRBV15 with TRBJ2-6; D gene ambiguous. CDR3 size: 16 residues. CDR1 is LNHNV and CDR2 is YYDKDF in the germline V gene (reference sequence). V was pared by 6 bases and J by 4 bases, with 16 bases between.

V gene TRBV30 combines with J gene TRBJ2-1, with 10 bases matching TRBD1. In germline, CDR1 is GTSNPN, CDR2 SVGIG (reference sequence). This CDR3 is built from 14 residues. V lost 8 bases, J lost 0 bases, and 4 bases stayed unmatched. The CDR3, as DNA: TGTGCCGGTTGGACAGGGGGCTCCTACAATGAGCAGTTCTTC. It codes for CAGWTGGSYNEQFF.

This sequence joins TRBV20-1 and TRBJ2-7; D is possibly TRBD1 (6 bases). Germline V gene data show CDR1 as DFQATT and CDR2 as SNEGSKA (reference sequence). This CDR3 spans 11 amino acids. Trimming took off 6 bases at V and 4 bases at J, with 10 bases between the two ends. The CDR3 sequence is CSAYRDYEQYF. The CDR3 DNA is TGCAGTGCCTACAGGGATTACGAGCAGTACTTC.

The chain joins TRBV25-1 to TRBJ2-3; perhaps D is TRBD1 or TRBD2 (6 bases each). This CDR3 has 16 residues. Germline V CDR1 and CDR2: MGHDK, SYGVNS. V was trimmed by 3 bases and J by 7 bases, leaving 20 bases between them. The CDR3 DNA reads TGTGCCAGCAGTGATGAGGCGGGACACGGGGCGAATACGCAGTATTTT. Translation gives CASSDEAGHGANTQYF.

This chain joins TRBV9 and TRBJ1-2; 8 bases map to TRBD1. CDR3 length equals 15 residues. V lost 0 bases, J lost 7 bases, and 8 bases stayed unmatched. The germline CDR1 and CDR2 sequences are SGDLS and YYNGEE. The CDR3 sequence: CASSVGPGGSGGYTF. CDR3 DNA sequence: TGTGCCAGCAGCGTAGGTCCAGGGGGCTCGGGTGGCTACACCTTC.

The chain couples TRBV9 to TRBJ1-2; 7 positions agree with TRBD1. V gave up 0 bases and J gave up 3 bases; unmatched junction bases: 2. The germline V gene has CDR1 SGDLS and CDR2 YYNGEE. The CDR3 spans 14 residues. In nucleotides, the CDR3 is TGTGCCAGCAGCGTAGCTACAGGGGACTATGGCTACACCTTC. Translated: CASSVATGDYGYTF.

The chain recombines TRBV29-1 with TRBJ1-5, with 7 bases that match TRBD1. The CDR3 is 14 residues long. V shed 3 bases, J shed 6 bases, and the junction held 8 bases outside the gene matches. Germline V gives CDR1 SQVTM, CDR2 ANQGSEA. The CDR3 protein is CSVDGAGGSQPQHF. DNA for the CDR3: TGCAGCGTTGATGGTGCAGGGGGAAGTCAGCCCCAGCATTTT.

The rearrangement links TRBV5-6 to TRBJ1-3; D is unresolved. In germline, CDR1 is SGHDT, CDR2 YYEEEE. This CDR3 has 15 amino acids. V was trimmed by 0 bases and J by 1 base, leaving 8 bases between them. In nucleotides, the CDR3 is TGTGCCAGCAGCTTGGGCGTCTTATCTGGAAACACCATATATTTT. Its protein is CASSLGVLSGNTIYF.

The chain uses TRBV27 and TRBJ2-1, with D tentatively TRBD2 (5 bases). In germline, CDR1 is MNHEY, CDR2 SMNVEV (reference sequence). V was cut by 5 bases and J by 4 bases, with 9 bases left in between. This CDR3 has 13 residues. CDR3: CASSPDSYNEQFF. DNA of the CDR3: TGTGCCAGCAGTCCGGACTCATACAATGAGCAGTTCTTC.

The chain combines TRBV19 with TRBJ1-5; the D is unclear. The V end was cut by 9 bases, the J end by 0 bases, with 9 bases between. This CDR3 spans 13 amino acids. Per the germline V gene, CDR1 is LNHDA and CDR2 is SQIVND (reference sequence). The CDR3 loop reads CASGVHSNQPQHF. The CDR3 nucleotides read TGTGCCAGCGGGGTTCATAGCAATCAGCCCCAGCATTTT.

The V call is TRBV10-3, the J call TRBJ1-5, with D possibly being TRBD1 (5 bases). The CDR3 has 14 amino acids. The V end was cut by 4 bases, the J end by 5 bases, with 12 bases between. Germline V gives CDR1 ENHRY, CDR2 SYGVKD. In nucleotides, the CDR3 is TGTGCCATCAGTGCAAGGGCGGGGGATCAGCCCCAGCATTTT. Amino acids: CAISARAGDQPQHF.

The rearrangement links TRBV15 to TRBJ1-5; D unclear. The CDR3 runs 13 residues. Deletions cut 3 bases from V and 11 bases from J, with 14 bases between. Germline V gene sequence: CDR1 LNHNV, CDR2 YYDKDF (reference sequence). CDR3 nucleotide sequence: TGTGCCACCAGCAGGGATGGGGTGAGCGCCCAGCATTTT. The encoded protein is CATSRDGVSAQHF.

V gene TRBV4-1 combines with J gene TRBJ2-1; D gene ambiguous. The CDR3 loop spans 15 amino acids. With 0 bases removed from V and 10 bases from J, the gap between germline ends came to 16 bases. Germline V gene sequence: CDR1 MGHRA, CDR2 YSYEKL. The CDR3 loop is CASSQERVAISEQFF. DNA of the CDR3: TGCGCCAGCAGCCAAGAAAGGGTTGCCATTTCCGAGCAGTTCTTC.

This chain joins TRBV6-1 and TRBJ1-1; D remains unclear. The germline V gene has CDR1 MNHNS and CDR2 SASEGT. The V and J ends lost 3 bases and 6 bases respectively, with 11 bases between them. The CDR3 has 13 residues. The CDR3 region is CASSDDPAAEAFF. CDR3 bases: TGTGCCAGCAGTGACGACCCAGCGGCTGAAGCTTTCTTT.

This sequence joins TRBV29-1 and TRBJ1-2, with 9 bases identical to TRBD1. V trimming: 5 bases; J trimming: 3 bases; junction bases outside the gene matches: 4. The V gene's germline CDR1 is SQVTM and CDR2 ANQGSEA. The CDR3 consists of 13 residues. The CDR3 loop reads CSVQQGADYGYTF. The DNA of the CDR3 is TGCAGCGTTCAACAGGGGGCAGACTATGGCTACACCTTC.